At least ten counts were recorded for the clone carrying this T cell receptor beta chain. TCR beta CDR3 sequences were amplified from RNA transcripts. The HTBI set primed first-round TCR CDR3 RT-PCR. TCRdb independently ran MiXCR on the multiplex PCR reads; one entry per CDR3 protein. The sample carries roughly 500,000 distinct CDR3 sequences, approximately 25% recorded once. This record comes from a study of T cells in Graves' hyperthyroidism and ophthalmopathy. With 8 bases removed from V and 10 bases from J, the gap between germline ends came to 15 bases. There are 13 residues in the CDR3. Germline V gene lookup returns CDR1 MDHEN and CDR2 SYDVKM.

The sample consisted of blood. The chain combines TRBV28 with TRBJ1-6, with D possibly being TRBD1 (6 bases). The origin of this receptor is a woman between 25 and 40 years old with Graves' ophthalmopathy. The CDR3 region is CASYGGAASPLHF. The CDR3, as DNA: TGTGCCAGCTACGGGGGGGCCGCGTCACCCCTCCACTTT.